Listed below are T cell receptor beta chains from one sample, sequenced in a study of tumor and adjacent non-tumor tissue in lung cancer. TCRdb re-called the multiplex PCR reads with MiXCR, one entry per CDR3 protein. The repertoire has over 40,000 distinct CDR3 sequences, 60% to 65% of them found once; the top ten carry roughly 20%. The sample taken for sequencing was distant non-tumor lung tissue. The receptor set was obtained from a woman in her thirties or forties with non-small cell lung cancer. The CDR3 runs from the conserved cysteine through the conserved F or W. Each record gives: V gene, D gene, clone size, J gene, CDR3 protein, CDR3 DNA. D genes are given only for firm matches. Rows give clone size only sometimes, using once, few, many, or a class for an expanded clone.

TRBV28	NA	few	TRBJ1-4	CASSPDTPRGEKLFF	TGTGCCAGCAGCCCAGACACCCCGAGGGGTGAAAAACTGTTTTTT
TRBV10-1	TRBD1	NA	TRBJ2-3	CASSESDRGLRDTQQF	TGCGCCAGCAGTGAGTCGGACAGGGGGCTTAGAGATACGCAGCAATTT
TRBV5-1	TRBD2	many	TRBJ2-3	CASTKRERSTDTQYF	TGCGCCAGCACTAAGCGGGAGCGTAGCACAGATACGCAGTATTTT
TRBV21-1	NA	NA	TRBJ1-1	CASSKGLNFSNTEAFF	TGTGCCAGCAGCAAAGGCCTCAACTTTTCGAACACTGAAGCTTTCTTT
TRBV2	TRBD1	NA	TRBJ1-5	CASRATGVNQPQHF	TGTGCCAGCAGGGCGACAGGGGTTAATCAGCCCCAGCATTTT
TRBV7-2	TRBD2	few	TRBJ2-1	CASGPLAGGYEQFF	TGTGCCAGCGGTCCATTAGCGGGAGGCTATGAGCAGTTCTTC
TRBV30	TRBD2	NA	TRBJ2-1	CAWTLAGVYEQFF	TGTGCATGGACACTAGCGGGGGTTTATGAGCAGTTCTTC
TRBV11-2	NA	NA	TRBJ2-3	CASSPLCAVGTQYF	TGTGCCAGCAGCCCTCTATGCGCGGTAGGTACGCAGTATTTT
TRBV5-4	NA	many	TRBJ2-1	CASSLEVARYNEQFF	TGTGCCAGCAGCTTGGAAGTGGCGCGTTACAATGAGCAGTTCTTC
TRBV4-2	TRBD2	many	TRBJ2-1	CASSPSGGFDNEQFF	TGTGCCAGCAGCCCGAGCGGGGGGTTCGACAATGAGCAGTTCTTC
TRBV6-7	NA	many	TRBJ1-6	CASNTTPPLGVNSPLHF	TGTGCCAGCAACACGACACCGCCCCTAGGGGTTAATTCACCCCTCCACTTT
TRBV5-1	TRBD1	many	TRBJ2-6	CASSLGDRVSGANVLTF	TGCGCCAGCAGCTTGGGTGACAGGGTCTCTGGGGCCAACGTCCTGACTTTC
TRBV6-5	TRBD1	many	TRBJ1-1	CASGNRGPEAFF	TGTGCCAGCGGCAACAGGGGGCCTGAAGCTTTCTTT
TRBV6-6	TRBD2	many	TRBJ2-1	CASSTDGGAYNEQFF	TGTGCCAGCAGCACAGACGGGGGGGCCTACAATGAGCAGTTCTTC
TRBV5-8	NA	NA	TRBJ1-2	CASTHWWGISWCGYTF	TGTGCCAGCACTCATTGGTGGGGGATATCTTGGTGTGGCTACACCTTC
TRBV15	TRBD2	few	TRBJ2-1	CATLRREGLYNEQFF	TGTGCCACCTTGCGTCGGGAGGGCCTTTACAATGAGCAGTTCTTC
TRBV7-9	NA	NA	TRBJ1-1	CASRGGRMNTEAFF	TGTGCCAGCAGGGGGGGACGGATGAACACTGAAGCTTTCTTT
TRBV11-2	NA	NA	TRBJ2-6	CASSCSTLSGANVLTF	TGTGCCAGCAGCTGCTCAACCCTCTCTGGGGCCAACGTCCTGACTTTC
TRBV5-1	TRBD2	NA	TRBJ2-1	CAGSLAQGLAGYNEQFF	TGCGCCGGCAGCTTGGCGCAGGGACTAGCGGGGTACAATGAGCAGTTCTTC
TRBV20-1	NA	NA	TRBJ2-3	CSATTGRSDTQYF	TGCAGTGCTACCACAGGGCGGTCAGATACGCAGTATTTT
TRBV6-2/TRBV6-3	TRBD2	many	TRBJ2-5	CASRPLALETQYF	TGTGCCAGCAGACCACTAGCGTTAGAGACCCAGTACTTC
TRBV6-5	NA	NA	TRBJ2-7	CASCYGRNTGEQYF	TGCGCCAGCTGTTATGGTCGGAATACCGGCGAGCAGTACTTC
TRBV6-5	NA	many	TRBJ2-3	CASSWRTVPLSTDTQYF	TGTGCCAGCAGTTGGAGGACAGTTCCCCTGAGCACAGATACGCAGTATTTT
TRBV20-1	TRBD1	many	TRBJ2-3	CSAPDRGTPTDTQYF	TGCAGTGCCCCGGACAGGGGCACGCCGACAGATACGCAGTATTTT
TRBV4-1	TRBD2	NA	TRBJ2-7	CASNQSGGSSYEEYF	TGCGCCAGCAACCAAAGCGGGGGTAGCTCCTACGAGGAGTACTTC
TRBV29-1	TRBD2	many	TRBJ2-7	CSVAVSGKFYEQYF	TGCAGCGTTGCCGTTAGCGGGAAGTTCTACGAGCAGTACTTC
TRBV5-1	TRBD2	NA	TRBJ2-3	CASSPVPEYLAGDTDTQYF	TGCGCCAGCAGCCCAGTACCCGAGTACCTAGCGGGAGACACAGATACGCAGTATTTT
TRBV11-3	NA	NA	TRBJ2-7	CSSSLGLRDYGEQYF	TGTTCCAGCAGCTTAGGCCTCCGTGACTACGGTGAGCAGTACTTC
TRBV10-2	NA	many	TRBJ2-1	CASSVQGGNNEQFF	TGCGCCAGCAGTGTACAGGGGGGGAACAATGAGCAGTTCTTC
TRBV29-1	TRBD1	NA	TRBJ2-7	CSIGQGGEQYF	TGCAGCATTGGACAGGGGGGTGAGCAGTACTTC
TRBV28	NA	many	TRBJ2-1	CASRPGSRNEQFF	TGTGCCAGCCGACCGGGAAGTCGCAATGAGCAGTTCTTC
TRBV6-2/TRBV6-3	NA	NA	TRBJ2-7	CASSYSSGFSGKQYF	TGTGCCAGCAGTTACTCGTCAGGGTTTAGTGGCAAGCAGTACTTC
TRBV2	NA	few	TRBJ2-1	CASSEDYSTFNEQFF	TGTGCCAGCAGTGAAGACTACTCAACGTTCAATGAGCAGTTCTTC
TRBV6-5	TRBD2	NA	TRBJ2-1	CASSYSATSGNNEQFF	TGTGCCAGCAGTTACTCGGCTACTAGCGGTAACAATGAGCAGTTCTTC
TRBV27	NA	NA	TRBJ2-2	CASSYQGTTGELFF	TGCGCCAGCAGTTATCAGGGGACTACCGGGGAGCTGTTTTTT
TRBV11-2	NA	once	TRBJ2-3	CPSSVGAGPTDTQCF	TGTCCCAGCAGCGTAGGGGCGGGGCCGACAGATACGCAGTGTTTT
TRBV29-1	TRBD2	once	TRBJ2-7	CSVLLALTYDQNF	TGCAGCGTTCTACTAGCGTTGACCTACGATCAGAACTTC
TRBV11-2	TRBD1	NA	TRBJ2-1	CTSSPEGACNEQFF	TGTACCAGCAGCCCCGAGGGGGCCTGCAATGAGCAGTTCTTC
TRBV13	NA	once	TRBJ1-2	CASSRGTSTSGYDYTF	TGTGCCAGCAGCCGCGGGACCTCTACATCAGGATATGACTACACCTTC
TRBV6-5	NA	medium-sized	TRBJ2-1	CASSLSGSASSYNEQFF	TGTGCCAGCAGTCTTAGCGGCTCTGCCAGCTCCTACAATGAGCAGTTCTTC
TRBV28	NA	NA	TRBJ1-1	CAREWCTEAFF	TGTGCCAGAGAATGGTGCACTGAAGCTTTCTTT
TRBV13	NA	NA	TRBJ2-4	CAGDVLLAENIQYF	TGTGCCGGGGACGTACTTCTAGCCGAAAACATTCAGTACTTC
TRBV29-1	NA	many	TRBJ2-7	CSVETRNRYEQYF	TGCAGCGTTGAGACGCGGAACCGTTACGAGCAGTACTTC
TRBV6-5	TRBD1	many	TRBJ1-5	CASSATGSNQPQHF	TGTGCCAGCAGTGCGACAGGGAGCAATCAGCCCCAGCATTTT
TRBV11-2	NA	NA	TRBJ2-6	CARSWSDLSGANVPTF	TGTGCAAGAAGCTGGTCAGACCTCTCTGGGGCCAACGTCCCGACTTTC
TRBV20-1	TRBD1	NA	TRBJ2-1	CSARVFAGQGSSYNEQFF	TGCAGTGCTAGAGTATTCGCGGGACAGGGGAGCTCCTACAATGAGCAGTTCTTC
TRBV4-2	TRBD2	NA	TRBJ2-3	CASSHGLADSDTQYF	TGTGCCAGCAGCCATGGACTAGCGGACTCAGATACGCAGTATTTT
TRBV6-1	TRBD2	few	TRBJ2-7	CVSSDEAGSYEQYF	TGTGTCAGTAGTGATGAAGCGGGGTCCTACGAGCAGTACTTC